A single T cell receptor (beta chain) is shown here with its context. The antigen is unknown. This CDR3 region has 13 residues. Germline V gives CDR1 SQVTM, CDR2 ANQGSEA. This entry is derived from a study of cytomegalovirus exposure and HLA in healthy donors. Study conclusions and caveats: In vitro testing confirmed three CMV-associated chains as specific for CMV antigens.

The PCR ran on 60 Vbeta and 13 Jbeta primers. Clones were read by immunoSEQ multiplex PCR, and TCRdb kept only the in-frame ones, dropping some. Counted here are roughly 120,000 clones, roughly three quarters occurring once; the ten biggest clones make up roughly a sixth. The sequence was obtained from a man aged 50 or older in good health and CMV-seropositive. Material for sequencing was PBMCs. This chain links TRBV29-1 with TRBJ2-5; no reliable D call. The DNA end lines up better with TRBJ2-7; the J call may be wrong. CDR3 DNA sequence: TGCAGCGTGGCGGACCGAGGAGACTACGAGCAGTACTTC. Amino acid sequence: CSVADRGDYEQYF.